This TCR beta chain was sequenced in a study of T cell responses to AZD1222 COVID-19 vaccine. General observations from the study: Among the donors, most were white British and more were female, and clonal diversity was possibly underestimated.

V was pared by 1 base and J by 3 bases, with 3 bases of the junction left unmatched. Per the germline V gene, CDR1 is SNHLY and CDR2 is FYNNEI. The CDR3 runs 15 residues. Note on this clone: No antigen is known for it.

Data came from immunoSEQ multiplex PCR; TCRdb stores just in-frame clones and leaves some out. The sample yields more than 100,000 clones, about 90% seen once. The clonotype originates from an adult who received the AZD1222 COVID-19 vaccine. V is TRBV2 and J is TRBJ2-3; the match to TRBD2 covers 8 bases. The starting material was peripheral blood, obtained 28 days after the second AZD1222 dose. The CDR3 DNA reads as TGTGCCAGCAGTGAAGACGGCGGGGGGACAGATACGCAGTATTTT. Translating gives CASSEDGGGTDTQYF.